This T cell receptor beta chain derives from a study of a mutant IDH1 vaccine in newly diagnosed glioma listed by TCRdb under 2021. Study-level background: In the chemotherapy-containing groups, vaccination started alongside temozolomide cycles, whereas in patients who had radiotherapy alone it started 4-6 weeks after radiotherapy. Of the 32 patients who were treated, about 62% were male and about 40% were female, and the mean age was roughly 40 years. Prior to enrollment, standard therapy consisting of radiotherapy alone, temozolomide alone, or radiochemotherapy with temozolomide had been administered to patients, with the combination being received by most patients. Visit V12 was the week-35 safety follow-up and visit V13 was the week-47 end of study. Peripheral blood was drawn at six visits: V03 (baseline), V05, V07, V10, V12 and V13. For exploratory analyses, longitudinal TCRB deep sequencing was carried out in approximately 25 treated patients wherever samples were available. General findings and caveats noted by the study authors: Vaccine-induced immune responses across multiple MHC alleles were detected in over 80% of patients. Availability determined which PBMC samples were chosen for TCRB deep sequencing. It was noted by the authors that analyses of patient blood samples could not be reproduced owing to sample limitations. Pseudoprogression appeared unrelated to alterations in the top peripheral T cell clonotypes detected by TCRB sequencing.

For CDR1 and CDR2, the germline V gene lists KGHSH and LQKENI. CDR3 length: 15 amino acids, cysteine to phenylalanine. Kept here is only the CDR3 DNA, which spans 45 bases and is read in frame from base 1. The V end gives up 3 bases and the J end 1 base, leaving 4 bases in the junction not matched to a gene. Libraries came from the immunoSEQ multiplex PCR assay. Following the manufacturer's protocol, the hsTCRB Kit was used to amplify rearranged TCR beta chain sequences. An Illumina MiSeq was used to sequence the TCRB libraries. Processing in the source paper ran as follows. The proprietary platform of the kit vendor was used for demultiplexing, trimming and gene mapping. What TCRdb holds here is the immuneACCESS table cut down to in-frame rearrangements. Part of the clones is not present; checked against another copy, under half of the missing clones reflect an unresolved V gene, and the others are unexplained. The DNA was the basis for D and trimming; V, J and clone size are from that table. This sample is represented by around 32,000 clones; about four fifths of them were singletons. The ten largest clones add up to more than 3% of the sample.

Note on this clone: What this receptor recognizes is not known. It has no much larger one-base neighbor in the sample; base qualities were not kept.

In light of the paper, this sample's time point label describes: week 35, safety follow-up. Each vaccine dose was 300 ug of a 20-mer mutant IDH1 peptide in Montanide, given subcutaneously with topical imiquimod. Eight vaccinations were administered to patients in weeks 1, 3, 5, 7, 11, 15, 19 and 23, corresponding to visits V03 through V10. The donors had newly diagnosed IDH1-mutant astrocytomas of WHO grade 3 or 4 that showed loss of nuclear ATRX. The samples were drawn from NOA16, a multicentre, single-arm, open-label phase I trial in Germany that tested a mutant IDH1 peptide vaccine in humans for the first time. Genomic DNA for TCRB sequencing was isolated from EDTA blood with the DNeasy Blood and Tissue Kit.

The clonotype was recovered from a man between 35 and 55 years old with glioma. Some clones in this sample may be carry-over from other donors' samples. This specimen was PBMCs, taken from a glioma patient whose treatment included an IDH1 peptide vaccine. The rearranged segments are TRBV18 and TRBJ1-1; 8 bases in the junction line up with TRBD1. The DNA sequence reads TGTGCCAGCTCACCGACAACAGGGGGGAACACTGAAGCTTTCTTT. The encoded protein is CASSPTTGGNTEAFF. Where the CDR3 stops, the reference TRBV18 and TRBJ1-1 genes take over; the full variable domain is NAGVMQNPRHLVRRRGQEARLRCSPMKGHSHVYWYRQLPEEGLKFMVYLQKENIIDESGMPKERFSAEFPKEGPSILRIQQVVRGDSAAYFCASSPTTGGNTEAFFGQGTRLTVV.